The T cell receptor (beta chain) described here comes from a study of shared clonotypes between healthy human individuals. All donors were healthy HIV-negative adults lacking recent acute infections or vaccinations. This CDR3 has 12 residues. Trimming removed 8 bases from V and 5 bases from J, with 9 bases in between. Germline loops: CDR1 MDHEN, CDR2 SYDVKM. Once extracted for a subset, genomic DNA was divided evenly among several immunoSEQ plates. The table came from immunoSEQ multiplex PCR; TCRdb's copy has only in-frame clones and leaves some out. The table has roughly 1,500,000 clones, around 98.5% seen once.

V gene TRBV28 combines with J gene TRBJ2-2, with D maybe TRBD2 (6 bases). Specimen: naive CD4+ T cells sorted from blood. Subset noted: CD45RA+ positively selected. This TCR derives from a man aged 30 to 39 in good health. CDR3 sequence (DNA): TGTGCCAGCGGGGGGATTACCGGGGAGCTGTTTTTT. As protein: CASGGITGELFF.